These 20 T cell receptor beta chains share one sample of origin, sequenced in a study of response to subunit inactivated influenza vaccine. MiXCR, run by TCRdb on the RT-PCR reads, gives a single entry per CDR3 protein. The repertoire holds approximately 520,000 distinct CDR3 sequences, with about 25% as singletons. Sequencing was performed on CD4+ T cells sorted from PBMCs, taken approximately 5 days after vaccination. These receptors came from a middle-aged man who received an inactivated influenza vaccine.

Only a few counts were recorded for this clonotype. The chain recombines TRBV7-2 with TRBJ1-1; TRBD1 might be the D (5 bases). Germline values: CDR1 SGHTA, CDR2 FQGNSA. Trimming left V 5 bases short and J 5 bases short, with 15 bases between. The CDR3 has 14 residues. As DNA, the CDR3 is TGTGCCAGCAGCCAACACGGGGCCCGGACTGAAGCTTTCTTT. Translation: CASSQHGARTEAFF.

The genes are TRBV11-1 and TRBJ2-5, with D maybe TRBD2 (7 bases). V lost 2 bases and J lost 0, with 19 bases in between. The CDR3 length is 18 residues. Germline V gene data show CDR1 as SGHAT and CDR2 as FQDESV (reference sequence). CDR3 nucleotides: TGTGCCAGCAGCTTACAGCGCGGGGGCCTCAGGTACCAAGAGACCCAGTACTTC. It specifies CASSLQRGGLRYQETQYF. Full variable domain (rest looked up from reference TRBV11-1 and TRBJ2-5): EAEVAQSPRYKITEKSQAVAFWCDPISGHATLYWYRQILGQGPELLVQFQDESVVDDSQLPKDRFSAERLKGVDSTLKIQPAELGDSAMYLCASSLQRGGLRYQETQYFGPGTRLLVL.

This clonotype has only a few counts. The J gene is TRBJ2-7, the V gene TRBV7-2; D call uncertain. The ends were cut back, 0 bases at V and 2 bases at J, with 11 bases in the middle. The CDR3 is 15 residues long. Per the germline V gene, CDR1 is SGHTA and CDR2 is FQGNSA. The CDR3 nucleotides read TGTGCCAGCAGCTTAGCTCTCTCGGCGGCCTACGAGCAGTACTTC. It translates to CASSLALSAAYEQYF.

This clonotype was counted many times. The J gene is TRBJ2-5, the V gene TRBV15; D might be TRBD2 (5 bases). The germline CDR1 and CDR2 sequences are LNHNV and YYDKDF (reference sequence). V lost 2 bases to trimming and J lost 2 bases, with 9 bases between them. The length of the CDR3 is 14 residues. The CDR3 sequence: CATSRSGNQETQYF. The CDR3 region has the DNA TGTGCCACCAGCAGATCCGGGAATCAAGAGACCCAGTACTTC. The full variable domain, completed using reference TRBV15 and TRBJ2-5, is DAMVIQNPRYQVTQFGKPVTLSCSQTLNHNVMYWYQQKSSQAPKLLFHYYDKDFNNEADTPDNFQSRRPNTSFCFLDIRSPGLGDTAMYLCATSRSGNQETQYFGPGTRLLVL.

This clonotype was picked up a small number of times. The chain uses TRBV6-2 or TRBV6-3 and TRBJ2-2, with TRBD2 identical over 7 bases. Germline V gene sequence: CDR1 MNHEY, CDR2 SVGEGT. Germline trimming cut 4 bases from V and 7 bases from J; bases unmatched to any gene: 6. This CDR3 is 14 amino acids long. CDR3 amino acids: CASSSLTSRGELFF. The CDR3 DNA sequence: TGTGCCAGCAGTTCTTTGACTAGCCGCGGGGAGCTGTTTTTT.

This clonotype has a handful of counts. This CDR3 is CASSPRAGGGYGYTF. The CDR3 DNA is TGCGCCAGCAGCCCCCGGGCAGGCGGGGGCTATGGCTACACCTTC. The chain couples TRBV5-1 to TRBJ1-2, with D possibly TRBD1 on 5 matching bases. Trimming left V 4 bases short and J 4 bases short, with 17 bases between. The CDR3 contains 15 residues. Germline V CDR1 and CDR2: SGHRS, YFSETQ.

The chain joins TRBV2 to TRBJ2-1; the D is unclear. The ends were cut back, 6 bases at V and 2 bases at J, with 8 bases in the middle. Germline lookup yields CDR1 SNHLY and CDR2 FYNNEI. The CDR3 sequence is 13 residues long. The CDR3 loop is CASSRRPYNEQFF. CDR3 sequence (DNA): TGTGCCAGCAGCCGACGGCCCTACAATGAGCAGTTCTTC.

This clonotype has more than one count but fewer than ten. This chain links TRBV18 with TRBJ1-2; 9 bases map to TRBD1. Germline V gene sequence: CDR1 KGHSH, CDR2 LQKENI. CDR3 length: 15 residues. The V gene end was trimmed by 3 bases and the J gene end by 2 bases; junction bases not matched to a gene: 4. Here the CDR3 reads CASSPQGTGNYGYTF. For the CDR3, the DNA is TGTGCCAGCTCACCTCAGGGGACAGGGAACTATGGCTACACCTTC.

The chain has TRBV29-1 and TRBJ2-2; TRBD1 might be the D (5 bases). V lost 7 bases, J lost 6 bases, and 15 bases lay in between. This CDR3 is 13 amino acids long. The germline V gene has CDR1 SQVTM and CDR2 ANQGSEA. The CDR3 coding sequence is TGCAGCGGGCAAAAGGGGATCCCCGGGGAGCTGTTTTTT. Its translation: CSGQKGIPGELFF.

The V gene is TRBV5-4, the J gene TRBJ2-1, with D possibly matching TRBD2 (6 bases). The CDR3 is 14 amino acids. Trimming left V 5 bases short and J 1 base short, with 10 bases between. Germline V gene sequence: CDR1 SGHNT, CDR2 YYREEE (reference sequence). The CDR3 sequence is CASREGRSYNEQFF. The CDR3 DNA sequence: TGTGCCAGCAGAGAGGGGAGGTCCTACAATGAGCAGTTCTTC.

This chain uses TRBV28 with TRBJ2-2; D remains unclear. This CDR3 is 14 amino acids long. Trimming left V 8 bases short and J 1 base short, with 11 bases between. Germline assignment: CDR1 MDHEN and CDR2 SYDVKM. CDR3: CASEMLLNTGELFF. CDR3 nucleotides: TGTGCCAGCGAAATGTTGCTGAACACCGGGGAGCTGTTTTTT.

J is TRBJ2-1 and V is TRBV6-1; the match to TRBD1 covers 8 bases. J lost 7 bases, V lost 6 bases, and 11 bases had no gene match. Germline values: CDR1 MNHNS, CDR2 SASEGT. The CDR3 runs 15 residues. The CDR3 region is CASSLSDRDGNEQFF. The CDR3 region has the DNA TGTGCCAGCAGCCTGTCGGACAGGGACGGTAATGAGCAGTTCTTC.

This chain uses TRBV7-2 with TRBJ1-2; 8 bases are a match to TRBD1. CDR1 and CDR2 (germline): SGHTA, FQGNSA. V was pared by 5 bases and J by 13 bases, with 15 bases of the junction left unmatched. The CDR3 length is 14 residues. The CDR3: CASSRGLGQGGTTF. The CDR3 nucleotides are TGTGCCAGCAGCCGAGGGTTAGGACAGGGAGGAACCACCTTC. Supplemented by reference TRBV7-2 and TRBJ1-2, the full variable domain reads GAGVSQSPSNKVTEKGKDVELRCDPISGHTALYWYRQSLGQGLEFLIYFQGNSAPDKSGLPSDRFSAERTGGSVSTLTIQRTQQEDSAVYLCASSRGLGQGGTTFGSGTRLTVV.

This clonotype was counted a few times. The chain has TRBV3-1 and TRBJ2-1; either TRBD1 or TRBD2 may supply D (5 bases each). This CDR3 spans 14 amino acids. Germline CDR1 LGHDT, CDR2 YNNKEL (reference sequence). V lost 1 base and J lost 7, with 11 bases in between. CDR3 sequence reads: CASSQAPGSNEQFF. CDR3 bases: TGTGCCAGCAGCCAAGCGCCAGGGAGTAATGAGCAGTTCTTC.

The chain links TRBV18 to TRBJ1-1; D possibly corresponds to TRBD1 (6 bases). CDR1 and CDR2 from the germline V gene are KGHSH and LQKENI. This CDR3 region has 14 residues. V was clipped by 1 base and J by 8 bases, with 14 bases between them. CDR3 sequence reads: CASSPLKGVGEAFF. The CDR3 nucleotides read TGTGCCAGCTCACCACTTAAGGGGGTTGGCGAAGCTTTCTTT.

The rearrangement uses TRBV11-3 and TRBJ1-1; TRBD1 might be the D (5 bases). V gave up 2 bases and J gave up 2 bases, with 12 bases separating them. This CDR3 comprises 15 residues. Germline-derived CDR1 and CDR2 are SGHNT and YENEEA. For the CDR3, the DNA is TGTGCCAGCAGCTTACCGCAGGGAGGAAACACTGAAGCTTTCTTT. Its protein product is CASSLPQGGNTEAFF.

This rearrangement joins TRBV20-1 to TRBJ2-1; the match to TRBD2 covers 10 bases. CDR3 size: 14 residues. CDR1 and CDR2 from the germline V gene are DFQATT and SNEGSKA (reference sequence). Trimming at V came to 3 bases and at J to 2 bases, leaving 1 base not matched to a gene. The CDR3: CSASSGRTYNEQFF. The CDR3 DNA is TGCAGTGCTAGTAGCGGGAGGACCTACAATGAGCAGTTCTTC.

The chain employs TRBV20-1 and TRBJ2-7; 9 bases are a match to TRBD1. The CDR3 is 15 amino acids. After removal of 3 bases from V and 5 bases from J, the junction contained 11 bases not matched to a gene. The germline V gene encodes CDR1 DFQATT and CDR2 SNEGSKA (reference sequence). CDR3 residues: CSASRVGTGIDEQYF. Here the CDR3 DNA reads TGCAGTGCTAGTAGGGTCGGGACAGGGATCGACGAGCAGTACTTC.

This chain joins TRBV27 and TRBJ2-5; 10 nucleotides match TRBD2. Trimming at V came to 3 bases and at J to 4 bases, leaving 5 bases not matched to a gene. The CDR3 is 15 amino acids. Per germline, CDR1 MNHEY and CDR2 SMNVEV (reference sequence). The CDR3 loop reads CASSFSGGPAETQYF. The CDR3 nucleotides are TGTGCCAGCAGTTTTAGCGGGGGGCCAGCAGAGACCCAGTACTTC.

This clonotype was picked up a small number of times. CDR3 sequence (DNA): TGTGCCACCTCCGCTCAGGGGGCCTCAGATACGCAGTATTTT. As protein: CATSAQGASDTQYF. V usage is TRBV7-2 and J usage is TRBJ2-3, with 8 bases matching TRBD1. The CDR3 length is 14 residues. The trim removed 10 bases at V and 4 bases at J, leaving 10 bases unmatched. The germline V gene has CDR1 SGHTA and CDR2 FQGNSA.